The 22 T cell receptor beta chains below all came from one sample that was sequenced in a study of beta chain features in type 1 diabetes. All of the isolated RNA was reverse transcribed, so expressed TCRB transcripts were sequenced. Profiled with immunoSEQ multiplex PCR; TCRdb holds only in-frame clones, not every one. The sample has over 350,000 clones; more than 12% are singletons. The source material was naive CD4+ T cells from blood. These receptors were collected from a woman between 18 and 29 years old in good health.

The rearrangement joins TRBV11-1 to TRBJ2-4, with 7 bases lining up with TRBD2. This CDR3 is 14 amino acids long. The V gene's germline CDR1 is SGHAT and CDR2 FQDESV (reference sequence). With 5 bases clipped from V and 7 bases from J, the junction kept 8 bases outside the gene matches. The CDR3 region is CASSLGRERNIQYF. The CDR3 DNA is TGTGCCAGCAGCCTAGGGCGGGAGAGGAACATTCAGTACTTC.

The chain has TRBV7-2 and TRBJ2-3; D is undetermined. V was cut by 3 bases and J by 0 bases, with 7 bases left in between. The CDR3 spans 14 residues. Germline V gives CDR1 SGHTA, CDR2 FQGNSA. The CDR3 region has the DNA TGTGCCAGCAGCTTGACACTGAGCACAGATACGCAGTATTTT. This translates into CASSLTLSTDTQYF.

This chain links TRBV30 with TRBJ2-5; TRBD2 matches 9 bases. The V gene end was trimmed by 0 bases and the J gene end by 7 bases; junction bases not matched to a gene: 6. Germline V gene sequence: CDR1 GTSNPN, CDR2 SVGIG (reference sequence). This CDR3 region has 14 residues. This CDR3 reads CAWSVASGTGTQYF. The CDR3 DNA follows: TGTGCCTGGAGTGTAGCTAGCGGGACTGGGACCCAGTACTTC. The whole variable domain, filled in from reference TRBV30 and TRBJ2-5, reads SQTIHQWPATLVQPVGSPLSLECTVEGTSNPNLYWYRQAAGRGLQLLFYSVGIGQISSEVPQNLSASRPQDRQFILSSKKLLLSDSGFYLCAWSVASGTGTQYFGPGTRLLVL.

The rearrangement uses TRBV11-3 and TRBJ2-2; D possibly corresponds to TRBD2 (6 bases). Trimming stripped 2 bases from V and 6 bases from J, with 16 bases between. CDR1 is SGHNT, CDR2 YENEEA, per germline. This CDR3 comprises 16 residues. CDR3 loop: CASSLMPSVAPGELFF. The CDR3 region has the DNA TGTGCCAGCAGCTTAATGCCTAGCGTTGCGCCCGGGGAGCTGTTTTTT.

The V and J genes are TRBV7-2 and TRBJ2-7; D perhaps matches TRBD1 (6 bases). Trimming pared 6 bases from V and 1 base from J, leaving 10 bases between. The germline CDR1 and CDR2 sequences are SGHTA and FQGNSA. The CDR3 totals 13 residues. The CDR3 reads CASRRQVSYEQYF. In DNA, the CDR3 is TGTGCCAGCAGAAGACAGGTTTCCTACGAGCAGTACTTC.

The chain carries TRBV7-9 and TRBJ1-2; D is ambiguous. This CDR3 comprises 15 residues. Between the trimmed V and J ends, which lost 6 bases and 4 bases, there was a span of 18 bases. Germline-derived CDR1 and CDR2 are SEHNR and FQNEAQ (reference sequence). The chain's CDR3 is CASRQDPGYPYGYTF. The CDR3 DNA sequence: TGTGCCAGCAGACAAGATCCGGGATACCCCTATGGCTACACCTTC.

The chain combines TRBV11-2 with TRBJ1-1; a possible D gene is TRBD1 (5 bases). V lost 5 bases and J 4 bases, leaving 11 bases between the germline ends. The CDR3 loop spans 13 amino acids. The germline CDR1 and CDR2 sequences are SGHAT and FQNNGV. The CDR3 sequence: CASSPDRGTEAFF. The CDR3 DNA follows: TGTGCCAGCAGCCCAGACAGAGGCACTGAAGCTTTCTTT.

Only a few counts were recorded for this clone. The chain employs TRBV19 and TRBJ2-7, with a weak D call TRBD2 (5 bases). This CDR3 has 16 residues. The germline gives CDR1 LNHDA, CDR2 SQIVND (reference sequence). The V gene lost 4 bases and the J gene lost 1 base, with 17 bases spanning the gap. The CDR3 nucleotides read TGTGCCAGTAGTACGAGCGACCGGGATCCTTCCTACGAGCAGTACTTC. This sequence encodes CASSTSDRDPSYEQYF. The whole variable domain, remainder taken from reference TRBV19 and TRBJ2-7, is DGGITQSPKYLFRKEGQNVTLSCEQNLNHDAMYWYRQDPGQGLRLIYYSQIVNDFQKGDIAEGYSVSREKKESFPLTVTSAQKNPTAFYLCASSTSDRDPSYEQYFGPGTRLTVT.

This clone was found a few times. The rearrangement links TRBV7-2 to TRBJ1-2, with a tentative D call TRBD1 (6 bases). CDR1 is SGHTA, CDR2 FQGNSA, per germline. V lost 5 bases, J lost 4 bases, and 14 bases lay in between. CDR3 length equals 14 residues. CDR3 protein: CASSPQRGGYGYTF. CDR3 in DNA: TGTGCCAGCAGCCCCCAGAGGGGGGGCTATGGCTACACCTTC.

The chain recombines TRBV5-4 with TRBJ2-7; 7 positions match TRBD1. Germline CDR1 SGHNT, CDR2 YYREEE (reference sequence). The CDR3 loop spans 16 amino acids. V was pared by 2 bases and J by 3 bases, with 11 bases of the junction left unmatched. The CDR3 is CASSLPRGRGIYEQYF. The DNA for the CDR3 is TGTGCCAGCAGCTTACCTCGGGGCAGGGGGATCTACGAGCAGTACTTC.

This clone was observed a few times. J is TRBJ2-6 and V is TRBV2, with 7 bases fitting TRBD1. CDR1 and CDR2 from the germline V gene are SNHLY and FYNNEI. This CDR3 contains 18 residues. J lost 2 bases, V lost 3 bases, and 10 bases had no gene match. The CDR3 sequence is CASSEFARGRAGANVLTF. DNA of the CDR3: TGTGCCAGCAGTGAGTTCGCGAGGGGGCGGGCTGGGGCCAACGTCCTGACTTTC.

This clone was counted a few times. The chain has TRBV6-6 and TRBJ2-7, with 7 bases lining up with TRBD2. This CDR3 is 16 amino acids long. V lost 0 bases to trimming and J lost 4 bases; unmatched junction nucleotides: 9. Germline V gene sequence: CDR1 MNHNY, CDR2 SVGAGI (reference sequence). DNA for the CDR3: TGTGCCAGCAGTTACTCGGGCGGGAGAGGACTTTACGAGCAGTACTTC. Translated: CASSYSGGRGLYEQYF.

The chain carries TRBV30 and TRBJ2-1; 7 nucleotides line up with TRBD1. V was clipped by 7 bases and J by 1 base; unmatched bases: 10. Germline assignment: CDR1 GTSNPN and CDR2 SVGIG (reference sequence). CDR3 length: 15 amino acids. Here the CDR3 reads CAFTGAGNSYNEQFF. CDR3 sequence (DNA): TGTGCCTTTACAGGGGCAGGGAATTCCTACAATGAGCAGTTCTTC.

CDR3 coding DNA: TGTGCCAGCAGATACGGACTAGCGGGAGTGGGGGAGCAGTTCTTC. It codes for CASRYGLAGVGEQFF. The rearrangement joins TRBV28 to TRBJ2-1; 13 bases fit TRBD2. V was clipped by 6 bases and J by 10 bases; unmatched bases: 9. In germline, CDR1 is MDHEN, CDR2 SYDVKM. CDR3 length: 15 residues.

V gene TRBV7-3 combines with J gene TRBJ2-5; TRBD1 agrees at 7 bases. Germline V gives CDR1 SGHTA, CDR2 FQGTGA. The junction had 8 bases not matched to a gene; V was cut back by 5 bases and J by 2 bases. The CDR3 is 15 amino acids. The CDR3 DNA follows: TGTGCCAGCAGCGACGCCGGGACAGTACAAGAGACCCAGTACTTC. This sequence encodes CASSDAGTVQETQYF.

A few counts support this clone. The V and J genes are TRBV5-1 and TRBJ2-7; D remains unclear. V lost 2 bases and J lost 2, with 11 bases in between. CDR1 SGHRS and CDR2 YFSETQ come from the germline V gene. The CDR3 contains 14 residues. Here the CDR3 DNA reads TGCGCCAGCAGCTTCACCCAGCGAGCCTACGAGCAGTACTTC. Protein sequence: CASSFTQRAYEQYF.

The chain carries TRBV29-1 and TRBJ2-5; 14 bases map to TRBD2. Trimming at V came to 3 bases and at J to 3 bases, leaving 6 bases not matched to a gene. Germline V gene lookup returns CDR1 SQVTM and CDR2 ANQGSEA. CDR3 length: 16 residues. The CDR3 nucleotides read TGCAGCGTTGAGGGGACTAGCGGGAGAGGGGAAGAGACCCAGTACTTC. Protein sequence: CSVEGTSGRGEETQYF.

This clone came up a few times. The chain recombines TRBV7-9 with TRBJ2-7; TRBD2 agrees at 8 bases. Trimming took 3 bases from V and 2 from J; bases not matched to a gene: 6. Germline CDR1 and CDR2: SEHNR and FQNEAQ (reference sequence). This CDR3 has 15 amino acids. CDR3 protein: CASSFVSSGPYEQYF. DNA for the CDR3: TGTGCCAGCAGCTTCGTCTCTAGCGGGCCCTACGAGCAGTACTTC.

CDR3 bases: TGTGCCAGCAGCGGGCAGGGAGGGGAAAAACTGTTTTTT. Protein sequence: CASSGQGGEKLFF. The chain carries TRBV7-9 and TRBJ1-4; D may be TRBD1 (5 bases). The germline V and J ends were trimmed by 5 bases and 8 bases, with 12 bases remaining between them. CDR1 SEHNR and CDR2 FQNEAQ come from the germline V gene (reference sequence). CDR3 size: 13 residues.

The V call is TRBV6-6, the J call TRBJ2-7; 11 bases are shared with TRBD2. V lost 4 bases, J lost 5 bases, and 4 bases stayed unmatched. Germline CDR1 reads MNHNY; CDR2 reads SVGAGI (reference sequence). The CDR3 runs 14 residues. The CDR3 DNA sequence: TGTGCCAGCAGTTCTAGACTAGCGGGGAACGAGCAGTACTTC. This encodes CASSSRLAGNEQYF.

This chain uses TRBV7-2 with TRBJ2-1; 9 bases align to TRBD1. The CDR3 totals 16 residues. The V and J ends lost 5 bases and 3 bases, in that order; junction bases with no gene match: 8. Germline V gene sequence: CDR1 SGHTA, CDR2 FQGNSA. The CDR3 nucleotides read TGTGCCAGCAGCGCACGGACAGGGGCAGTCTACAATGAGCAGTTCTTC. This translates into CASSARTGAVYNEQFF.

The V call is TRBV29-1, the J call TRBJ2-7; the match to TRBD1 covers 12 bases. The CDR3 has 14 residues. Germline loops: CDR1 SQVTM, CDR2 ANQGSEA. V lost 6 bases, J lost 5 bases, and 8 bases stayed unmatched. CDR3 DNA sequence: TGCAGCGTGGCCGGGACAGGGGGCCAGGACGAGCAGTACTTC. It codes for CSVAGTGGQDEQYF.